Listed here is a single T cell receptor beta chain. Its antigen is undetermined. With 5 bases removed from V and 5 bases from J, the gap between germline ends came to 15 bases. From germline, CDR1 is LNHDA and CDR2 SQIVND (reference sequence). This CDR3 region has 14 residues. The data originate from a study of cytomegalovirus exposure and HLA in healthy donors. Study results and limitations: According to an earlier analysis, most TCR beta V segments yielded productive rearrangements about 87% or about 30% of the time. The records held CMV serostatus as the only immune exposure information.

Primers included in the PCR were 60 Vbeta and 13 Jbeta primers. Generated by immunoSEQ multiplex PCR, the TCRdb table keeps only in-frame clones and is missing some. The table lists some 210,000 clones, about 83% of them singletons, with about 9.4% in the top ten. The chain recombines TRBV19 with TRBJ1-2; weak D call: TRBD1 (5 bases). The source of this sequence is a woman in her forties or fifties in good health and CMV-seropositive. Sequenced material: PBMCs. In DNA, the CDR3 is TGTGCCAGTAGTTCTCTCCAGGGTAGTTATGGCTACACCTTC. Translation gives CASSSLQGSYGYTF.